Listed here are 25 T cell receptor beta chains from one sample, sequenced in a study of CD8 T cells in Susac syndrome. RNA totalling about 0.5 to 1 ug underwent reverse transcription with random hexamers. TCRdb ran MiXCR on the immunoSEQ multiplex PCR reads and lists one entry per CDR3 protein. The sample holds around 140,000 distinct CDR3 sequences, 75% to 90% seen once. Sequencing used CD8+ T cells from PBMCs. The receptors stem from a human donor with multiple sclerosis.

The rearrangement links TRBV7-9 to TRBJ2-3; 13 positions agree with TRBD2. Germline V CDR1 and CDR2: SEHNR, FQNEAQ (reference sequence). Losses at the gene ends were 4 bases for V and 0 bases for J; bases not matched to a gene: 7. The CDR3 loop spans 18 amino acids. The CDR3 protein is CASSSRTSGGPSTDTQYF. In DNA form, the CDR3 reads TGTGCCAGCAGCTCCCGGACTAGCGGGGGACCTAGCACAGATACGCAGTATTTT.

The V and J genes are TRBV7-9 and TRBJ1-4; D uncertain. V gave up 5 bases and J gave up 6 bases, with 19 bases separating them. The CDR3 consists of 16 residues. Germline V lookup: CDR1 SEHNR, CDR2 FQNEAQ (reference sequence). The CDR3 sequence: CASSLQRVNGDEKLFF. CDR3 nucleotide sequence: TGTGCCAGCAGCCTACAACGGGTGAATGGAGATGAAAAACTGTTTTTT.

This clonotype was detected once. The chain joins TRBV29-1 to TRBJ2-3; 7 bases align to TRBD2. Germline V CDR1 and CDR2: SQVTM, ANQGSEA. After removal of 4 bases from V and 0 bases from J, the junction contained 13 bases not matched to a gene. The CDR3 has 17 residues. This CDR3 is CSVVPGSGVSSTDTQYF. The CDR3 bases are TGCAGCGTTGTCCCAGGGAGCGGGGTATCTAGCACAGATACGCAGTATTTT.

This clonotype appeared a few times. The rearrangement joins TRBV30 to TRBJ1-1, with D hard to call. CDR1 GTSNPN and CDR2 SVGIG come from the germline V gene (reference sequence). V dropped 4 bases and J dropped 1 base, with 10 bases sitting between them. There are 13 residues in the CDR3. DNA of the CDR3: TGTGCCTGGAACGGCGATCGGAACACTGAAGCTTTCTTT. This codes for CAWNGDRNTEAFF.

Here the CDR3 reads CASSQERTGYYGYTF. In DNA, the CDR3 is TGTGCCAGCAGCCAAGAACGGACAGGGTATTATGGCTACACCTTC. The chain couples TRBV4-2 to TRBJ1-2; 8 bases align to TRBD1. The ends lost 0 bases at V and 5 bases at J; junction bases unmatched: 5. CDR3 length equals 15 residues. Germline V gene data show CDR1 as LGHNA and CDR2 as YNFKEQ.

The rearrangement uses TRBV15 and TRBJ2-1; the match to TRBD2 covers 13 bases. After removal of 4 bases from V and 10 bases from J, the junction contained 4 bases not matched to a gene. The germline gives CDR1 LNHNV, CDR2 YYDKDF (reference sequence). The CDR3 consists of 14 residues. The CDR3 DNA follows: TGTGCCACCAGCATGGGACTAGCGGGGATCGAGCAGTTCTTC. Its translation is CATSMGLAGIEQFF.

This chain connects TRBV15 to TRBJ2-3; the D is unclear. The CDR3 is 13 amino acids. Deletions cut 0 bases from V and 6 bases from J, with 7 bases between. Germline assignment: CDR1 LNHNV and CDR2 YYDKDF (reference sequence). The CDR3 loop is CATSRDFPDTQYF. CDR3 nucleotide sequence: TGTGCCACCAGCAGAGATTTCCCGGATACGCAGTATTTT.

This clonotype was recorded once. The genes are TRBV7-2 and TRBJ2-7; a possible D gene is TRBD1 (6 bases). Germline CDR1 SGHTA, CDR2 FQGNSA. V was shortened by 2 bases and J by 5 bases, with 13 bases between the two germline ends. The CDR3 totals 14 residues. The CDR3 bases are TGTGCCAGCAGCTTAATACAGGGTTCCCACGAGCAGTACTTC. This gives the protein CASSLIQGSHEQYF.

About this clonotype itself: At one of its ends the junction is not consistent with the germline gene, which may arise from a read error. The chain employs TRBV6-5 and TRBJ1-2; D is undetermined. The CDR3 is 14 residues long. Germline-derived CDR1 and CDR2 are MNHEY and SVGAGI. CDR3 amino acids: CAGSYSEDGYGYTF. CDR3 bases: TGTGCCGGCAGTTACTCAGAGGACGGGTATGGCTACACCTTC.

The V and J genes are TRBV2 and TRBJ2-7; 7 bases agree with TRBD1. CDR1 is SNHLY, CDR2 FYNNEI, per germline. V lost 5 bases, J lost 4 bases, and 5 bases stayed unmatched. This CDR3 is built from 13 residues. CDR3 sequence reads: CASSKGTVYEQYF. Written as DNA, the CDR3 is TGTGCCAGCAGTAAAGGGACAGTTTACGAGCAGTACTTC.

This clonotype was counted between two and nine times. The CDR3 here is CASSDRGASRTEQYV. CDR3 nucleotides: TGTGCCAGCAGTGATAGGGGAGCCTCGAGAACCGAGCAGTACGTC. The V gene is TRBV6-1, the J gene TRBJ2-7, with D perhaps being TRBD1 or TRBD2 (5 bases each). V was clipped by 3 bases and J by 6 bases, with 18 bases between them. This CDR3 region has 15 residues. Germline V gene sequence: CDR1 MNHNS, CDR2 SASEGT.

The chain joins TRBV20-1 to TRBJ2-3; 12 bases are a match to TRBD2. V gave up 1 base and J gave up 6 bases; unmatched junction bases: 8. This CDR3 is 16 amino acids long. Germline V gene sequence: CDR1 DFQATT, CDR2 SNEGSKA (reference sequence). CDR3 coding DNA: TGCAGTGCTAGAGGACCGACTAGCGGGAGTAGGGATACGCAGTATTTT. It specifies CSARGPTSGSRDTQYF.

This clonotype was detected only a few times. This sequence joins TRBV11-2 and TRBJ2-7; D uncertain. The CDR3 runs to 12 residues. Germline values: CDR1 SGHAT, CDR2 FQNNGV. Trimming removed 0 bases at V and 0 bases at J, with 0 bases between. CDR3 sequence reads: CASSLDSYEQYV. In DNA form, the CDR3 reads TGTGCCAGCAGCTTAGACTCCTACGAGCAGTACGTC.

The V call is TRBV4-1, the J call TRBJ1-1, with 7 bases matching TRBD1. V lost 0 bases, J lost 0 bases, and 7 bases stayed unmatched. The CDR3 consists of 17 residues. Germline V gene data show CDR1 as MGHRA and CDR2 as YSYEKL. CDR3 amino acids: CASSQEGTASMNTEAFF. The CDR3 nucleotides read TGCGCCAGCAGCCAAGAGGGGACAGCGAGTATGAACACTGAAGCTTTCTTT.

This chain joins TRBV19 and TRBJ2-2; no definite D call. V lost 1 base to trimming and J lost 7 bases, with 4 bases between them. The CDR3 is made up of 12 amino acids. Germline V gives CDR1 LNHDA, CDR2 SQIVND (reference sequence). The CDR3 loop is CASSIGGGELFF. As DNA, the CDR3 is TGTGCCAGTAGTATAGGTGGCGGGGAGCTGTTTTTT.

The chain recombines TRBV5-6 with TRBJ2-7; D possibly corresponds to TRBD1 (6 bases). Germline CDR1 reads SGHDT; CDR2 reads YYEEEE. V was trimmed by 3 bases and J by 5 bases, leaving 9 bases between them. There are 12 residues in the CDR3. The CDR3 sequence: CASSSGVNEQYV. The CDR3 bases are TGTGCCAGCAGCTCAGGGGTGAACGAGCAGTACGTC.

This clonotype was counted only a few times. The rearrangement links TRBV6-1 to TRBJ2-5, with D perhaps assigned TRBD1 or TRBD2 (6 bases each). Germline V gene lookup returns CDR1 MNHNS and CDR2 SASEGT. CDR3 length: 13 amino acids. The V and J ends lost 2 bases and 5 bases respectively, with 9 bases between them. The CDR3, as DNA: TGTGCCAGCAGTGAATGGGGGGCGGAGACCCAGTACTTC. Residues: CASSEWGAETQYF.

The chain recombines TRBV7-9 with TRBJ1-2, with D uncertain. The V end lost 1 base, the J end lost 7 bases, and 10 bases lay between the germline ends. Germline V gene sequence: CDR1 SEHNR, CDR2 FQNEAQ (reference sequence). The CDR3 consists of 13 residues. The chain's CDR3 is CASSLDLGIGYTF. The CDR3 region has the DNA TGTGCCAGCAGCTTAGATCTCGGGATTGGCTACACCTTC.

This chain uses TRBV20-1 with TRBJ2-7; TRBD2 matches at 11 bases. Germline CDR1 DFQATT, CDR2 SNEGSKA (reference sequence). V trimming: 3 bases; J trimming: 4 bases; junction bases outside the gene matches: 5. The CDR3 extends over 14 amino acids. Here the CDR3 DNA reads TGCAGTGCTAGGAGGACTAGCGGGTTATACGAGCAGTACTTC. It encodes CSARRTSGLYEQYF.

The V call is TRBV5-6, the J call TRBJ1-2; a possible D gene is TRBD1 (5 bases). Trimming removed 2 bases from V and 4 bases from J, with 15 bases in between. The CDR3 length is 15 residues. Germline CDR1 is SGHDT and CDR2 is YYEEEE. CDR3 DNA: TGTGCCAGCAGCTTAGTTCAGGGAGGCCTCTATGGCTACACCTTC. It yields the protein CASSLVQGGLYGYTF.

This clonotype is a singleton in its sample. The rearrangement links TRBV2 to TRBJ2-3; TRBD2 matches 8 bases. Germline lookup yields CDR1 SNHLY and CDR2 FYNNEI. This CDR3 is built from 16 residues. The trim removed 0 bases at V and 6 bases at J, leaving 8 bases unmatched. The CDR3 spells CASSEAPSGSYDTQYF. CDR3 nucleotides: TGTGCCAGCAGTGAAGCTCCGAGCGGGAGTTACGATACGCAGTATTTT.

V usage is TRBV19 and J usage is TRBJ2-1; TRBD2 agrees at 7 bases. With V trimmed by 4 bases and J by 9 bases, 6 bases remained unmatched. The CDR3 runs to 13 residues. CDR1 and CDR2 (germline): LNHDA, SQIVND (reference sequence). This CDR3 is CASSTGLGFEQFF. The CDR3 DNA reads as TGTGCCAGTAGTACTGGACTAGGGTTTGAGCAGTTCTTC.

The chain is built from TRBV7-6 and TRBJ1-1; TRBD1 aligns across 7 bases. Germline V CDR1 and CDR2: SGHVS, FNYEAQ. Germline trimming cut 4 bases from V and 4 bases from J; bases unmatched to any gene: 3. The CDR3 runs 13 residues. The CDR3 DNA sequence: TGTGCCAGCAGCTCGACAGGGACCACTGAAGCTTTCTTT. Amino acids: CASSSTGTTEAFF.

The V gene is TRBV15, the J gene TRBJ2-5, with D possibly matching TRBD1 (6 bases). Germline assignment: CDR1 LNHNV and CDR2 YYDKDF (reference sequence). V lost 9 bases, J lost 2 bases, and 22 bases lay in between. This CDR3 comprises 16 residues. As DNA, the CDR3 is TGTGCCACAACCGGGACACTCGCTCGGGGACAAGAGACCCAGTACTTC. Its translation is CATTGTLARGQETQYF.

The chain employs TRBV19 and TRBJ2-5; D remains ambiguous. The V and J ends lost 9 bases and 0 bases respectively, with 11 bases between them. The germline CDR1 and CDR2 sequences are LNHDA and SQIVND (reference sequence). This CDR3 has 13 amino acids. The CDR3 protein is CASKDPHQETQYF. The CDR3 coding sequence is TGTGCCAGCAAGGACCCGCACCAAGAGACCCAGTACTTC.